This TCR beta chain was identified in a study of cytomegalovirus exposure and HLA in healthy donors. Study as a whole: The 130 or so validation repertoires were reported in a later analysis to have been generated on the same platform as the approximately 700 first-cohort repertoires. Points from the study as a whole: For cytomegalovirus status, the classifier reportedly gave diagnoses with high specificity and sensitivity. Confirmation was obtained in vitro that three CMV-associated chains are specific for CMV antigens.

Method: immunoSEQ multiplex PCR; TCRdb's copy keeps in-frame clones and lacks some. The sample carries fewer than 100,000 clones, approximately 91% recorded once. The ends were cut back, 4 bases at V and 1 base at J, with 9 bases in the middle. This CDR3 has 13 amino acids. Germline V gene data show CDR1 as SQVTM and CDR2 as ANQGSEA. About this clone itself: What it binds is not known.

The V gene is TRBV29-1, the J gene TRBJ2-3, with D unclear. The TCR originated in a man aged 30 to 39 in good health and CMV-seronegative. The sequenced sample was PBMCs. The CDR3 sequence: CSVVFQGTDTQYF. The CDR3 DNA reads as TGCAGCGTTGTCTTTCAGGGCACAGATACGCAGTATTTT.